Listed below are T cell receptor beta chains from one sample, sequenced in a study of cytomegalovirus exposure and HLA in healthy donors. Using immunoSEQ multiplex PCR, the repertoire was profiled, and TCRdb retains in-frame clones only, with some absent. Its listing shows tens of thousands of clones. Sequencing was done on a sample of PBMCs. These receptors were taken from a young man in good health and CMV-seropositive. The CDR3 runs from the conserved cysteine through the conserved F or W. Each record gives: V gene, clone size, D gene, J gene, CDR3 DNA, CDR3 protein. A D gene is named only where the DNA matches it firmly. Clone sizes are given selectively: once, few, many, or a class where the clone is expanded.

TRBV7-9	-	TRBD1	TRBJ2-5	TGTGCCAGCAGCCTTGGGACAGGGGGCGGCCGAGAGACCCAGTACTTC	CASSLGTGGGRETQYF
TRBV2	-	TRBD2	TRBJ2-2	TGTGCCAGCTGGACTAGCGGGGGTTCGAACACCGGGGAGCTGTTTTTT	CASWTSGGSNTGELFF
TRBV28	-	-	TRBJ1-2	TGTGCCAGCGCCCTTTCGTTTTCGGGTTATGGCTACACCTTC	CASALSFSGYGYTF
TRBV6-1	-	-	TRBJ1-1	TGTGCCAGCAGTGAAACCCAGACAGGATATTCTTTCTTT	CASSETQTGYSFF
TRBV28	-	-	TRBJ2-3	TGTGCCAGCAGTACCCCGGCGGGAAGGGTCGCAGATACGCAGTATTTT	CASSTPAGRVADTQYF
TRBV6-4	-	-	TRBJ2-3	TGTGCCAGCAGTGACCAGGGAACGGATACGCAGTATTTT	CASSDQGTDTQYF
TRBV5-4	-	TRBD2	TRBJ2-3	TGTGCCAGCAGCAGGACTAGCGGGGGCACAGATACGCAGTATTTT	CASSRTSGGTDTQYF
TRBV5-4	-	TRBD1	TRBJ1-1	TGTGCCAGCAGCTCCGGACAGGGCAGAGAAGCTTTCTTT	CASSSGQGREAFF
TRBV29-1	-	TRBD1	TRBJ2-1	TGCAGCGCCCGGTTGTATAGGGGGCGGAATGAGCAGTTCTTC	CSARLYRGRNEQFF
TRBV9	-	-	TRBJ2-3	TGTGCCAGCAGCTTTGCTTCAGGGTCAGATACGCAGTATTTT	CASSFASGSDTQYF
TRBV5-1	-	TRBD1	TRBJ2-5	TGCGCCAGCAGCAAAGACAGGGAGGAGACCCAGTACTTC	CASSKDREETQYF
TRBV5-1	-	TRBD1	TRBJ1-4	TGCGCCAGCAGCCGCGACAGGGGGAATGAAAAACTGTTTTTT	CASSRDRGNEKLFF
TRBV4-2	-	TRBD1	TRBJ2-1	TGTGCCAGCAGTGGGGGACAGGGGAAAGGCTATGAGCAGTTCTTC	CASSGGQGKGYEQFF
TRBV6-1	-	TRBD1	TRBJ2-7	TGTGCCAGCAGTCCAGGGGGTACCGACGAGCAGTACTTC	CASSPGGTDEQYF
TRBV9	-	TRBD1	TRBJ2-7	TGTGCCAGCAGCGTTTCCGGGACAGACTACGAGCAGTACTTC	CASSVSGTDYEQYF
TRBV4-1	-	-	TRBJ2-1	TGCGCCAGCAGCCAAGGGTGGGCTGCTGAGCAGTTCTTC	CASSQGWAAEQFF
TRBV11-2	-	-	TRBJ2-2	TGTGCCAGCAACCCAGGCGGGCGGGGCAAAGACACCGGGGAGCTGTTTTTT	CASNPGGRGKDTGELFF
TRBV9	-	-	TRBJ1-1	TGTGCCAGCAGCCATCCGTCGCGGGACACTGAAGCTTTCTTT	CASSHPSRDTEAFF
TRBV5-1	-	-	TRBJ2-2	TGCGCCAGCAGCGTGACAGACACCGGGGAGCTGTTTTTT	CASSVTDTGELFF
TRBV19	medium-sized	TRBD2	TRBJ2-2	TGTGCCAGTAGGAAGCGGGAAGGCACCGGGGAGCTGTTTTTT	CASRKREGTGELFF
TRBV6-1	-	-	TRBJ1-5	TGTGCCAGCAGTGACGAGGGAATGGGGGGGCATCAGCCCCAGCATTTT	CASSDEGMGGHQPQHF
TRBV6-1	-	-	TRBJ2-1	TGTGCCAGCAGCCGCGACTCGGCTGAGCAGTTCTTC	CASSRDSAEQFF
TRBV11-2	-	-	TRBJ2-7	TGTGCCAGCAGCTTAGATTCCGGAGGGTATGTGTACGAGCAGTACTTC	CASSLDSGGYVYEQYF
TRBV6-1	-	TRBD2	TRBJ2-7	TGTGCCAGCAGTGAAGGGACTAGCGGGAGCTACGAGCAGTGCTTC	CASSEGTSGSYEQCF
TRBV5-1	-	TRBD1	TRBJ1-2	TGCGCCAGCAGCTTCTACAGTGATCTGACAGGGATGGAGGGCTACACCTTC	CASSFYSDLTGMEGYTF
TRBV25-1	-	TRBD1	TRBJ2-7	TGTGCCAGCGAATCTGTACAGGGGTACGAGCAGTACTTC	CASESVQGYEQYF
TRBV11-2	-	-	TRBJ1-6	TGTGCCAGCAGGTCCCACAGTTCCTCGGGATCCTATAATTCACCCCTCCACTTT	CASRSHSSSGSYNSPLHF
TRBV5-1	-	TRBD1	TRBJ1-2	TGCGCCAGCAGCTTGGGTGGGACAGGGGGTGTCGGTGGCTACACCTTC	CASSLGGTGGVGGYTF
TRBV19	-	TRBD1	TRBJ1-2	TGTGCCAGCCGACCGGGACAGGGGGAGTATGGCTACACCTTC	CASRPGQGEYGYTF
TRBV28	-	TRBD2	TRBJ2-7	TGTGCCAGCAGGTTGACTAGCGGGAGAGCCTACGAGCAGTACTTC	CASRLTSGRAYEQYF
TRBV6-5	-	-	TRBJ1-1	TGTGCCAGCAGTCTCCGACAGCAGAACACTGAAGCTTTCTTT	CASSLRQQNTEAFF
TRBV14	-	TRBD2	TRBJ2-3	TGTGCCAGCAGTAGGGGACTAGCCAGCACAGATACGCAGTATTTT	CASSRGLASTDTQYF
TRBV10-3	-	TRBD1	TRBJ2-7	TGTGCCATCAGTGAGGACAGGGGTTACTACGAGCAGTACTTC	CAISEDRGYYEQYF